This paragraph reports one T cell receptor (beta chain). What it binds is unknown. The data originate from a study of OX40 agonist ivuxolimab in advanced cancers. Study-level background: Patients got intravenous ivuxolimab at 0.01 to 10 mg/kg every 2 weeks. Partial responses, seen in three patients, involved one hepatocellular carcinoma and two cutaneous melanomas.

The table came from immunoSEQ multiplex PCR; TCRdb's copy has only in-frame clones and leaves some out. The sample has 40,000 to 45,000 clones, around 89% seen once. CDR3 length: 16 amino acids. V shed 6 bases, J shed 0 bases, and the junction held 10 bases outside the gene matches. The V gene's germline CDR1 is MDHEN and CDR2 SYDVKM. Study-wide points: Among the nonresponders, some also had low normalized T-cell clonal expansion.

The J gene is TRBJ1-2, the V gene TRBV28; TRBD1 aligns across 7 bases. Sequenced here: CD4+ or CD8+ T cells sorted from blood, sampled in a trial of the OX40 agonist ivuxolimab. The TCR comes from an adult with an advanced solid tumor such as melanoma, head and neck, liver or kidney cancer. The CDR3 region has the DNA TGTGCCAGCAGCTCCGGGACAGTAACCTCTAACTATGGCTACACCTTC. Translation gives CASSSGTVTSNYGYTF.